This T cell receptor beta chain was identified during a study of post-analysis software for immune sequencing data. Losses at the gene ends were 6 bases for V and 4 bases for J; bases not matched to a gene: 7. Germline values: CDR1 MNHEY, CDR2 SMNVEV (reference sequence). The CDR3 length is 14 residues. Regarding this clonotype: Its antigen remains unknown.

Whole-study results and caveats: Under F measure analysis, samples from one preparation batch co-clustered strongly. In patients, five or six TRBV segments were more frequent than in controls, with TRBV5-6, TRBV5-1 and TRBV20-1 among them. Significantly decreased normalized Chao1 diversity was recorded for multiple sclerosis patients relative to controls.

Unique molecular identifiers were present in the TCR beta cDNA libraries. The T cell input of about 0.9 to 11 million gave around 450,000 cDNA molecules. TCRdb used MiXCR to reprocess the PCR reads, holding one entry per CDR3 protein. The data show hundreds of thousands of distinct CDR3 sequences, 30% seen once. This chain uses TRBV27 with TRBJ2-5; the match to TRBD2 covers 8 bases. The sample was blood. This clonotype was sampled from a girl aged 10-17 years with multiple sclerosis. CDR3 amino acids: CASSPIAGPETQYF. Here the CDR3 DNA reads TGTGCCAGCAGCCCAATAGCGGGACCAGAGACCCAGTACTTC.